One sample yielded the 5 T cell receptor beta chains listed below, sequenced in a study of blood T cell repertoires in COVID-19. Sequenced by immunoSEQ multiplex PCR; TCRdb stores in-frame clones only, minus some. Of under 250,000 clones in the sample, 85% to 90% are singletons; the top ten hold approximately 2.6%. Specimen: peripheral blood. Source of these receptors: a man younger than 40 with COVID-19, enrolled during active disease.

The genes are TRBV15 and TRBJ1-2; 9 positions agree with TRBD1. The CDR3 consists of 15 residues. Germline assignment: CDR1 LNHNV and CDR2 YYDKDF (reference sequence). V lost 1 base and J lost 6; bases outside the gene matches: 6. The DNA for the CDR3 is TGTGCCACCAGCAGAGGAGCCGGGACAGGGAATGGCTACACCTTC. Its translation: CATSRGAGTGNGYTF.

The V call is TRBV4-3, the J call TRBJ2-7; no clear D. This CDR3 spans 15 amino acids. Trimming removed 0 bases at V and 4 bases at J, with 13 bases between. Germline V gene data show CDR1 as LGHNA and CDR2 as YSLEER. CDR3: CASSQEAYRRYEQYF. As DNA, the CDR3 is TGCGCCAGCAGCCAAGAAGCCTATCGCCGTTACGAGCAGTACTTC.

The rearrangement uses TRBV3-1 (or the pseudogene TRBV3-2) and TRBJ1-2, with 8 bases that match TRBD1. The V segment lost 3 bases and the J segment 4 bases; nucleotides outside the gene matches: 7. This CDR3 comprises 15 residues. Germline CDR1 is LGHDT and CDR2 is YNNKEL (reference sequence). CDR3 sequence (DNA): TGTGCCAGCAGCCATCTGACAGGGGCCGGCTATGGCTACACCTTC. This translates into CASSHLTGAGYGYTF.

CDR3 sequence: CASSESWRGEQFF. The CDR3, as DNA: TGTGCCAGCAGCGAGAGTTGGAGGGGTGAGCAGTTCTTC. V gene TRBV9 combines with J gene TRBJ2-1, with D possibly matching TRBD2 (6 bases). The CDR3 runs to 13 residues. V gave up 3 bases and J gave up 9 bases, with 13 bases separating them. Germline assignment: CDR1 SGDLS and CDR2 YYNGEE.

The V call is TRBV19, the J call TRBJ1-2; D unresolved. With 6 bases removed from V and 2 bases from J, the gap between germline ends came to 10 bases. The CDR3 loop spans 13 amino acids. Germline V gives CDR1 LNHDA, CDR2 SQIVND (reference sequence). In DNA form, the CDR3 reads TGTGCCAGTAGCGTTTCTCTCAACTATGGCTACACCTTC. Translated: CASSVSLNYGYTF. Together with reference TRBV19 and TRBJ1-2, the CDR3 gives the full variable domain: DGGITQSPKYLFRKEGQNVTLSCEQNLNHDAMYWYRQDPGQGLRLIYYSQIVNDFQKGDIAEGYSVSREKKESFPLTVTSAQKNPTAFYLCASSVSLNYGYTFGSGTRLTVV.